This T cell receptor (beta chain) derives from a study of blood T cell repertoires in COVID-19. Across the whole study: Some COVID-19 samples were acute and others convalescent; all came from the United States, Italy and Spain.

The CDR3 consists of 16 residues. Unmatched junction bases numbered 7, after V lost 4 bases and J lost 4 bases. The germline CDR1 and CDR2 sequences are SGHTA and FQGTGA. Clones were sequenced by immunoSEQ multiplex PCR, and TCRdb holds only the in-frame ones, with some missing. The table has 50,000 to 75,000 clones, about 88% seen once. The gene calls are TRBV7-3 and TRBJ2-5; 12 bases agree with TRBD1. Sequencing was performed on peripheral blood. This TCR came from a man older than 75 in a cohort sampled during active COVID-19. In DNA form, the CDR3 reads TGTGCCAGCAGCTCCCTCGGGACAGGGGGCGGAGAGACCCAGTACTTC. Amino acid sequence: CASSSLGTGGGETQYF.